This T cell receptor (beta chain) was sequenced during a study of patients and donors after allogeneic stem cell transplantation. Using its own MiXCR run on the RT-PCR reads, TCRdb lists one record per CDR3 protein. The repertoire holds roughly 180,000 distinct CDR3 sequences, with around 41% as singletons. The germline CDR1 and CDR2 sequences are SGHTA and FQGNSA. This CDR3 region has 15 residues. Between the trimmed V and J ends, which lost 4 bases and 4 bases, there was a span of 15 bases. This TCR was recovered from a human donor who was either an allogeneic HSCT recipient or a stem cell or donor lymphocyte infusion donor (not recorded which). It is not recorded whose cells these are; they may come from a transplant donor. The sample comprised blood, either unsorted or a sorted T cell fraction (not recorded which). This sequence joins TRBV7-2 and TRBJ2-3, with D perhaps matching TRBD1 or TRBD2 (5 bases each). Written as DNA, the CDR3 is TGTGCCAGCAGCTGGGAGAGGGGTAGGGCAGATACGCAGTATTTT. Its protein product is CASSWERGRADTQYF.